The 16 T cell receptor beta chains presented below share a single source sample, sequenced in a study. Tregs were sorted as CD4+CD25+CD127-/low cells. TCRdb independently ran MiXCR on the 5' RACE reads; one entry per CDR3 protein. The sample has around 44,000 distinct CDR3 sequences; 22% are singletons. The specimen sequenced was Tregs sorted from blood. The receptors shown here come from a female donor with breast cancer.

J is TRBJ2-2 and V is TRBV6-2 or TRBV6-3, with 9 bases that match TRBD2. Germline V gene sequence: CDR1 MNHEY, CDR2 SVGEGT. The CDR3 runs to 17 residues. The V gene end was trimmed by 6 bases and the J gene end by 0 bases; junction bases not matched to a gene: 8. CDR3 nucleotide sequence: TGTGCCAGCAGCCGGCGCCTAGCGGGATCGAACACCGGGGAGCTGTTTTTT. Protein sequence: CASSRRLAGSNTGELFF.

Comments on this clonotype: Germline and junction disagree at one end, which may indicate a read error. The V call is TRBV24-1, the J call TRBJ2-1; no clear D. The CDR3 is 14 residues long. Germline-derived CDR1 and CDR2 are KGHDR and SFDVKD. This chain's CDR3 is CVTSARSSYNEQFF. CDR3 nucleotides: TGTGTCACCAGTGCAAGGTCTAGCTACAATGAGCAGTTCTTC.

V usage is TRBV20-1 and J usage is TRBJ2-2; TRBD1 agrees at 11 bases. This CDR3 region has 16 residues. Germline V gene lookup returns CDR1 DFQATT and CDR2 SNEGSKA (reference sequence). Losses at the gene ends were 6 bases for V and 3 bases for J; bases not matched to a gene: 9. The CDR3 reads CSAHSRDRGYTGELFF. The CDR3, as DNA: TGCAGTGCCCACTCCCGGGACAGGGGGTACACCGGGGAGCTGTTTTTT.

CDR3 region: CASSRGTTYEQYF. The DNA for the CDR3 is TGTGCCAGCAGCCGGGGGACTACCTACGAGCAGTACTTC. This sequence joins TRBV5-4 and TRBJ2-7; 7 bases fit TRBD2. Germline CDR1 is SGHNT and CDR2 is YYREEE (reference sequence). The length of the CDR3 is 13 residues. V gave up 4 bases and J gave up 2 bases; unmatched junction bases: 3.

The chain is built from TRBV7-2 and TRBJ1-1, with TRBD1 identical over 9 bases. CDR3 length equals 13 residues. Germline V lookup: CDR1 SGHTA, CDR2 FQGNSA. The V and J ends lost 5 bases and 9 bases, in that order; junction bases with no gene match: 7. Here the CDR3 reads CASSPRDRDKAFF. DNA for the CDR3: TGTGCCAGCAGCCCCCGGGACAGGGATAAAGCTTTCTTT. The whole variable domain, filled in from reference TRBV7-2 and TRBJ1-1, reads GAGVSQSPSNKVTEKGKDVELRCDPISGHTALYWYRQSLGQGLEFLIYFQGNSAPDKSGLPSDRFSAERTGGSVSTLTIQRTQQEDSAVYLCASSPRDRDKAFFGQGTRLTVV.

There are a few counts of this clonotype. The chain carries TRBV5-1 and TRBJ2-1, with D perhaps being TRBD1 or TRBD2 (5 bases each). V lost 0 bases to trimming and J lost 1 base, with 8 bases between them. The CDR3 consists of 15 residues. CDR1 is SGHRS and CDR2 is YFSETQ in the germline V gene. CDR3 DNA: TGCGCCAGCAGCTTGGGAGGGGTTTCCTACAATGAGCAGTTCTTC. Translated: CASSLGGVSYNEQFF.

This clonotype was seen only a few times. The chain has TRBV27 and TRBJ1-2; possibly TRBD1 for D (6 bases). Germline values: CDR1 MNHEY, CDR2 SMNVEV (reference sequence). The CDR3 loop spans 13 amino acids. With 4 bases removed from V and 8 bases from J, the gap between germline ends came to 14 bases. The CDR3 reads CASSSPGGSGYTF. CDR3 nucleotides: TGTGCCAGCAGTTCCCCGGGGGGCTCCGGCTACACCTTC.

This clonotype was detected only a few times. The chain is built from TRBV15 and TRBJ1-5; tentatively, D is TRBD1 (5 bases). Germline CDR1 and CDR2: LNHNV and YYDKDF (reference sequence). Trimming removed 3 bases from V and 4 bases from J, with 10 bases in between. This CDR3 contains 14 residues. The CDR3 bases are TGTGCCACCAGCAGTCAGACAGCGAATCAGCCCCAGCATTTT. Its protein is CATSSQTANQPQHF.

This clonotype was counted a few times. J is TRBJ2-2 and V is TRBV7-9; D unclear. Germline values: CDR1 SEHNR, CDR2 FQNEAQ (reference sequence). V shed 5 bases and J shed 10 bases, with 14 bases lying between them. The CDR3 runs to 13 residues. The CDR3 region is CASSPHGNEELFF. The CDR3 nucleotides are TGTGCCAGCAGCCCCCATGGGAACGAGGAGCTGTTTTTT.

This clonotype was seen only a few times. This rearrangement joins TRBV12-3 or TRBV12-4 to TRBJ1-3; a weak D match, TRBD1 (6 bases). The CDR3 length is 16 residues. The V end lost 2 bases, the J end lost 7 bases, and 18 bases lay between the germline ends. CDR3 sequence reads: CASSLRSRTVLNTIYF. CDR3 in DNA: TGTGCCAGCAGTTTAAGGTCGCGGACAGTCCTGAACACCATATATTTT.

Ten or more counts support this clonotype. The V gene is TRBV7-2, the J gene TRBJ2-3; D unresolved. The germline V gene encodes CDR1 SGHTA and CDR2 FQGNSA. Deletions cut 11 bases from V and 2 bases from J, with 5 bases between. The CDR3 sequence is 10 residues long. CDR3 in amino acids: CAYLTDTQYF. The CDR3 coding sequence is TGTGCCTATCTCACAGATACGCAGTATTTT.

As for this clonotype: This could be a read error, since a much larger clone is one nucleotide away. CDR3 amino acids: CSATLGATDEKLFF. DNA of the CDR3: TGCAGTGCTACCCTCGGGGCAACTGATGAAAAACTGTTTTTT. The V call is TRBV20-1, the J call TRBJ1-4; TRBD1 is a possible D gene (5 bases). Germline V CDR1 and CDR2: DFQATT, SNEGSKA (reference sequence). The CDR3 has 14 residues.

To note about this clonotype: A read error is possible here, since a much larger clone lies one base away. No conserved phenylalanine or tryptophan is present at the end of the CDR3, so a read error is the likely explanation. Here the CDR3 DNA reads TGTGCCATCAGTGAGGGCAGCTCCTACGAGCAGTACTAC. It specifies CAISEGSSYEQYY. This sequence joins TRBV10-3 and TRBJ2-7; D gene unclear. The V end lost 2 bases, the J end lost 0 bases, and 5 bases lay between the germline ends. The CDR3 length is 13 residues. Germline V gives CDR1 ENHRY, CDR2 SYGVKD.

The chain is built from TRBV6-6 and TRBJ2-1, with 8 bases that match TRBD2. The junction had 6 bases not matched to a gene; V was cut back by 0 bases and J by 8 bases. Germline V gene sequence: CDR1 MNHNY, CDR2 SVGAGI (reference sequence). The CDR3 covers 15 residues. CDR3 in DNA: TGTGCCAGCAGTTACTCAAGCGGGGGTTATGATGAGCAGTTCTTC. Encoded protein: CASSYSSGGYDEQFF.

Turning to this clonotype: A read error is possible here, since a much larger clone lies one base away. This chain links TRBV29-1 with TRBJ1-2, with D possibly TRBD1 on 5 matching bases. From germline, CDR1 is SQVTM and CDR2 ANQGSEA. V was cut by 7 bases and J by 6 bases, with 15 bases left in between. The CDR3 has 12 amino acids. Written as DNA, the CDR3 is TGCAGCGCACGGGGCTTAAAGAATGGCTACACCTTC. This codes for CSARGLKNGYTF.

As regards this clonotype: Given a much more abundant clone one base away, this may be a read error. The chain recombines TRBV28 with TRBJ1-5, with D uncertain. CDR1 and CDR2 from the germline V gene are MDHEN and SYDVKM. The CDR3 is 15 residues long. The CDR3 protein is CAGSSSDFSNQPQHF. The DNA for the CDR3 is TGTGCCGGCAGTTCATCGGACTTTAGCAATCAGCCCCAGCATTTT.